Shown below are 25 T cell receptor beta chains from a single sample sequenced in a study of regulatory T cells in long-lasting Graves disease. As for time point: persistent/refractory GD, antithyroid drugs over 5 years with positive TRAb. PBMC RNA served as the TCR library source. Through Arm-PCR of CDR3 regions and iRepertoire HTBI primers, TCR beta libraries were built. TCRdb fed the multiplex PCR reads into MiXCR, producing one record per CDR3 protein. The data contain some 450,000 distinct CDR3 sequences, 20% to 30% of them singletons. The sequencing here drew on peripheral blood mononuclear cells (PBMCs), taken when the disease was refractory, from a patient treated with antithyroid drugs. The receptor source for this set is a female donor with Graves disease.

This clonotype has just a few counts. The CDR3 protein is CASSLTGGLRETQYF. In nucleotides, the CDR3 is TGTGCCAGCTCACTGACAGGGGGCCTGAGAGAGACCCAGTACTTC. This chain uses TRBV18 with TRBJ2-5, with 10 bases aligning to TRBD1. Looked up from germline, CDR1 is KGHSH and CDR2 is LQKENI. After removal of 4 bases from V and 4 bases from J, the junction contained 6 bases not matched to a gene. The CDR3 is 15 residues long.

The chain joins TRBV20-1 to TRBJ2-7; possibly TRBD1 for D (5 bases). V was clipped by 3 bases and J by 6 bases, with 12 bases between them. The length of the CDR3 is 12 residues. Looked up from germline, CDR1 is DFQATT and CDR2 is SNEGSKA (reference sequence). This CDR3 is CSARGQMGEQYF. The DNA of the CDR3 is TGCAGTGCTAGGGGGCAGATGGGCGAGCAGTACTTC.

This clonotype was found many times. This chain links TRBV28 with TRBJ1-1, with D hard to call. The ends were cut back, 7 bases at V and 3 bases at J, with 15 bases in the middle. The CDR3 consists of 14 residues. Germline values: CDR1 MDHEN, CDR2 SYDVKM. The DNA of the CDR3 is TGTGCCAGCAAGAGAGCAGGACGAGACACTGAAGCTTTCTTT. This translates into CASKRAGRDTEAFF.

This clonotype appeared many times. The chain uses TRBV2 and TRBJ2-7; D may correspond to TRBD1 or TRBD2 (5 bases each). The CDR3 runs 12 residues. Trimming pared 7 bases from V and 2 bases from J, leaving 9 bases between. Germline V gene sequence: CDR1 SNHLY, CDR2 FYNNEI. The CDR3, as DNA: TGTGCCAGCACCGGGACCACCTACGAGCAGTACTTC. Translation: CASTGTTYEQYF.

The sample holds a few counts of this clonotype. The rearrangement links TRBV6-2 or TRBV6-3 to TRBJ2-3, with TRBD2 matching over 7 bases. Unmatched junction bases numbered 6, after V lost 5 bases and J lost 7 bases. The germline gives CDR1 MNHEY, CDR2 SVGEGT. The CDR3 extends over 13 amino acids. The DNA for the CDR3 is TGTGCCAGCAGTCCTAGCGGAGCGAATACGCAGTATTTT. Translation gives CASSPSGANTQYF.

The chain links TRBV20-1 to TRBJ1-4; the D gene is possibly TRBD1 (6 bases). CDR1 and CDR2 (germline): DFQATT, SNEGSKA (reference sequence). This CDR3 has 13 residues. The V end was cut by 2 bases, the J end by 7 bases, with 11 bases between. CDR3 loop: CSARFRGLEKLFF. The CDR3 DNA is TGCAGTGCTAGATTCCGGGGGCTTGAAAAACTGTTTTTT.

This clonotype was observed at least ten times. This rearrangement joins TRBV28 to TRBJ1-3; no definite D call. The CDR3 consists of 15 residues. Germline CDR1 is MDHEN and CDR2 is SYDVKM. Trimming removed 3 bases at V and 0 bases at J, with 9 bases between. CDR3 sequence reads: CASSFLGLSGNTIYF. The CDR3 coding sequence is TGTGCCAGCAGTTTTCTGGGCCTCTCTGGAAACACCATATATTTT.

This rearrangement joins TRBV12-3 or TRBV12-4 to TRBJ1-5, with D perhaps matching TRBD1 (6 bases). Trimming removed 5 bases at V and 6 bases at J, with 11 bases between. The CDR3 totals 13 residues. CDR3 protein: CASSPGAGQPQHF. CDR3 coding DNA: TGTGCCAGCAGTCCAGGGGCCGGTCAGCCCCAGCATTTT.

In its sample, this clonotype was seen many times. V is TRBV6-1 and J is TRBJ2-2; 8 nucleotides match TRBD1. V dropped 7 bases and J dropped 5; count of bases not matched to a gene: 12. The CDR3 is 16 residues long. Germline CDR1 reads MNHNS; CDR2 reads SASEGT. The CDR3 protein is CASTLPGTGGTGELFF. The CDR3, as DNA: TGTGCCAGCACTTTACCCGGGACAGGTGGTACCGGGGAGCTGTTTTTT.

Many counts were recorded for this clonotype. The CDR3 loop is CASSAVPESYEQYF. The DNA of the CDR3 is TGTGCCAGCAGCGCGGTCCCGGAGTCCTACGAGCAGTACTTC. V gene TRBV7-2 combines with J gene TRBJ2-7; no clear D gene. The V and J ends lost 5 bases and 1 base respectively, with 12 bases between them. CDR3 size: 14 residues. The germline V gene has CDR1 SGHTA and CDR2 FQGNSA.

This rearrangement joins TRBV20-1 to TRBJ1-6; 7 positions match TRBD1. Losses at the gene ends were 2 bases for V and 9 bases for J; bases not matched to a gene: 10. CDR1 is DFQATT and CDR2 is SNEGSKA in the germline V gene (reference sequence). The CDR3 is made up of 15 amino acids. CDR3 DNA: TGCAGTGCTAGACGCCAGCAGGGGGTAGGTTCACCCCTCCACTTT. Its protein product is CSARRQQGVGSPLHF.

Ten or more counts support this clonotype. V usage is TRBV27 and J usage is TRBJ2-5; 10 bases are shared with TRBD2. The ends lost 7 bases at V and 5 bases at J; junction bases unmatched: 16. The germline CDR1 and CDR2 sequences are MNHEY and SMNVEV (reference sequence). This CDR3 has 17 residues. CDR3 nucleotide sequence: TGTGCCAGCAAATCCGAGGAGCGGGAGGGCCTCGGGGAGACCCAGTACTTC. Translation gives CASKSEEREGLGETQYF.

The V call is TRBV19, the J call TRBJ1-2; D not certain. V dropped 5 bases and J dropped 8 bases, with 18 bases sitting between them. Germline CDR1 LNHDA, CDR2 SQIVND (reference sequence). CDR3 length: 14 residues. DNA for the CDR3: TGTGCCAGTAGTGATGATTGGGTTGCTGGCGGCTACACCTTC. Encoded protein: CASSDDWVAGGYTF.

The sample holds many counts of this clonotype. J is TRBJ1-2 and V is TRBV30, with D perhaps matching TRBD1 (6 bases). V lost 4 bases to trimming and J lost 8 bases, with 20 bases between them. The CDR3 has 14 amino acids. Germline V CDR1 and CDR2: GTSNPN, SVGIG (reference sequence). DNA for the CDR3: TGTGCCTGGAACGCACCGGGGGGCGGAACCGGCTACACCTTC. It specifies CAWNAPGGGTGYTF.

The J gene is TRBJ2-7, the V gene TRBV5-5; 7 bases match TRBD1. Trimming removed 4 bases from V and 2 bases from J; junction bases left unmatched: 9. This CDR3 comprises 15 residues. The germline V gene has CDR1 SGHKS and CDR2 YYEKEE (reference sequence). This CDR3 reads CASSLVGTATYEQYF. CDR3 DNA: TGTGCCAGCAGCCTGGTCGGGACAGCGACCTACGAGCAGTACTTC.

This clonotype has just a few counts. The CDR3 DNA sequence: TGTGCCATCAGGACCTCAGGGAGGGATCGCGGCTACACCTTC. Amino acid sequence: CAIRTSGRDRGYTF. The V and J genes are TRBV10-3 and TRBJ1-2; D perhaps matches TRBD1 (5 bases). The germline V gene encodes CDR1 ENHRY and CDR2 SYGVKD. The V end was cut by 6 bases, the J end by 8 bases, with 19 bases between. The CDR3 has 14 amino acids.

CDR3 nucleotides: TGTGCCTGGAGTGCCGAAACGGGCGAAAAACTGTTTTTT. Protein product: CAWSAETGEKLFF. J is TRBJ1-4 and V is TRBV30; no definite D call. Trimming left V 1 base short and J 8 bases short, with 11 bases between. The germline V gene encodes CDR1 GTSNPN and CDR2 SVGIG (reference sequence). The CDR3 consists of 13 residues.

This clonotype was picked up many times. The rearrangement joins TRBV20-1 to TRBJ2-7; 8 bases agree with TRBD2. Germline V gene sequence: CDR1 DFQATT, CDR2 SNEGSKA (reference sequence). V gave up 4 bases and J gave up 7 bases; unmatched junction bases: 6. This CDR3 comprises 12 residues. CDR3 protein: CSATWTSSEQYF. The CDR3 nucleotides read TGCAGTGCTACGTGGACTAGCTCTGAGCAGTACTTC.

This clonotype came up many times. The rearrangement uses TRBV12-3 or TRBV12-4 and TRBJ2-7; maybe TRBD1 (6 bases). The CDR3 sequence is 15 residues long. Trimming removed 6 bases from V and 2 bases from J, with 17 bases in between. CDR3 residues: CASSSQGSPTYEQYF. The CDR3 region has the DNA TGTGCCAGCAGCTCACAGGGATCCCCGACCTACGAGCAGTACTTC.

The chain employs TRBV3-1 and TRBJ1-5; possibly TRBD1 for D (5 bases). Germline-derived CDR1 and CDR2 are LGHDT and YNNKEL (reference sequence). CDR3 length equals 14 residues. V was pared by 6 bases and J by 5 bases, with 14 bases between. Here the CDR3 reads CASRGGTADQPQHF. In nucleotides, the CDR3 is TGTGCCAGCAGGGGAGGGACCGCTGATCAGCCCCAGCATTTT.

The table lists this clonotype with a few counts. The V call is TRBV6-1, the J call TRBJ2-7; D remains ambiguous. Trimming left V 6 bases short and J 0 bases short, with 12 bases between. There are 14 residues in the CDR3. CDR1 is MNHNS and CDR2 is SASEGT in the germline V gene. CDR3 loop: CASRRSVPSYEQYF. The DNA for the CDR3 is TGTGCCAGCAGGCGGAGCGTACCCTCCTACGAGCAGTACTTC.

This clonotype has just a few counts. The V call is TRBV28, the J call TRBJ1-2; TRBD1 aligns across 9 bases. Germline CDR1 and CDR2: MDHEN and SYDVKM. Losses at the gene ends were 5 bases for V and 4 bases for J; bases not matched to a gene: 5. The CDR3 covers 14 residues. This chain's CDR3 is CASSTTGGGYGYTF. For the CDR3, the DNA is TGTGCCAGCAGTACTACAGGGGGCGGCTATGGCTACACCTTC.

This clonotype showed up just a few times. For the CDR3, the DNA is TGTGCCAGCAGCTTAGGCGGACAGGGGGCGAGTGAGCAGTACTTC. It yields the protein CASSLGGQGASEQYF. The chain joins TRBV7-8 to TRBJ2-7, with 11 bases matching TRBD1. The J segment lost 7 bases and the V segment lost 1 base, leaving 6 bases of the junction unmatched. This CDR3 region has 15 residues. From germline, CDR1 is SGHVS and CDR2 FQNEAQ.

The rearrangement links TRBV20-1 to TRBJ1-1; D possibly corresponds to TRBD1 (6 bases). The CDR3 is 12 amino acids. Germline loops: CDR1 DFQATT, CDR2 SNEGSKA (reference sequence). V was cut by 7 bases and J by 5 bases, with 14 bases left in between. The CDR3 sequence is CSVPKGGTEAFF. CDR3 DNA sequence: TGCAGTGTTCCGAAAGGGGGGACTGAAGCTTTCTTT.

This clonotype was counted only a few times. This chain links TRBV4-3 with TRBJ2-7, with D perhaps TRBD1 or TRBD2 (5 bases each). Deletions cut 0 bases from V and 0 bases from J, with 9 bases between. Germline V gene sequence: CDR1 LGHNA, CDR2 YSLEER. The CDR3 spans 15 residues. CDR3 DNA: TGCGCCAGCAGCCAAGAAATCGGGACCTCCTACGAGCAGTACTTC. It is translated as CASSQEIGTSYEQYF.